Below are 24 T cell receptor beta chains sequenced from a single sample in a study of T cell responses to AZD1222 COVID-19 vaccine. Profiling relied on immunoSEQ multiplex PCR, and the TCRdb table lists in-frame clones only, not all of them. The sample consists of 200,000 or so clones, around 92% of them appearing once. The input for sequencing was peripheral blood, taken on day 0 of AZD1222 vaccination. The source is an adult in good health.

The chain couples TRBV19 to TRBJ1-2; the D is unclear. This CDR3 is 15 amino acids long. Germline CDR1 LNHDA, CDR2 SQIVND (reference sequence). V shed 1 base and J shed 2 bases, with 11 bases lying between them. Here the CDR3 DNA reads TGTGCCAGTAGTATAGCTGGGAACGGGAACTATGGCTACACCTTC. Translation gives CASSIAGNGNYGYTF.

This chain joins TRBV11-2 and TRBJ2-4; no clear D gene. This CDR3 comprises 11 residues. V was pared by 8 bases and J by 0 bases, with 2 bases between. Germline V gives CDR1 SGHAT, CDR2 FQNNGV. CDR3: CASGAKNIQYF. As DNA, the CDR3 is TGTGCCAGCGGAGCCAAAAACATTCAGTACTTC. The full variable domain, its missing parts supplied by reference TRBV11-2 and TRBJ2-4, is EAGVAQSPRYKIIEKRQSVAFWCNPISGHATLYWYQQILGQGPKLLIQFQNNGVVDDSQLPKDRFSAERLKGVDSTLKIQPAKLEDSAVYLCASGAKNIQYFGAGTRLSVL.

This CDR3 is CASNLDRPAEAFF. In DNA, the CDR3 is TGTGCCAGCAATCTGGACAGGCCCGCTGAAGCTTTCTTT. The gene calls are TRBV6-5 and TRBJ1-1; 7 bases match TRBD1. CDR1 is MNHEY, CDR2 SVGAGI, per germline. V gave up 7 bases and J gave up 6 bases; unmatched junction bases: 8. The length of the CDR3 is 13 residues.

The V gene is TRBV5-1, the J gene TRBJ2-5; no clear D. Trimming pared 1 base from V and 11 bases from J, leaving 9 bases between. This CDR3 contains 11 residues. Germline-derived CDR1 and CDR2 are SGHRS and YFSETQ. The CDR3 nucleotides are TGCGCCAGCAGCTTGAACGGCCCACAGTACTTC. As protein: CASSLNGPQYF.

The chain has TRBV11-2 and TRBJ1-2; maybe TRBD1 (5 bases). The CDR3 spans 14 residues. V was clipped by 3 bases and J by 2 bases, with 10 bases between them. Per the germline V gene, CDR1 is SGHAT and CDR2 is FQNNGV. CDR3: CASSFRDYNYGYTF. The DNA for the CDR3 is TGTGCCAGCAGCTTCAGGGACTACAACTATGGCTACACCTTC.

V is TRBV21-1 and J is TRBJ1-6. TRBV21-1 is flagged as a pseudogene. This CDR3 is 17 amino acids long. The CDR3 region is CASSKGPSSSYNSPLHF. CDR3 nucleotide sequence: TGTGCCAGCAGCAAAGGCCCCTCGAGCTCCTATAATTCACCCCTCCACTTT.

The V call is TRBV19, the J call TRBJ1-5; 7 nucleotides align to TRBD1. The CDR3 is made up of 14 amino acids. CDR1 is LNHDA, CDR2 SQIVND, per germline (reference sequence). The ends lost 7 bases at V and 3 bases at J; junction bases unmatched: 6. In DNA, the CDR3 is TGTGCCAGTAAAAGGGACAGAGACAATCAGCCCCAGCATTTT. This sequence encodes CASKRDRDNQPQHF.

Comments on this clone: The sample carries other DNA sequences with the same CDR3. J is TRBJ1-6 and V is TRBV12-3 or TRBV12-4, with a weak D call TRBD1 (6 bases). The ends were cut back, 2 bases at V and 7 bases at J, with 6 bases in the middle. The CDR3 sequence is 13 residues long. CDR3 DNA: TGTGCCAGCAGTTTACAGGGGAATTCACCCCTCCACTTT. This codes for CASSLQGNSPLHF.

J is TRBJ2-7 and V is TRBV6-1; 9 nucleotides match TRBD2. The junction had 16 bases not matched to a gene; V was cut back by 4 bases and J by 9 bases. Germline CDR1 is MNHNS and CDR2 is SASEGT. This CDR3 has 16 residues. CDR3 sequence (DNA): TGTGCCAGCAGTGTCATACCGGGACTAGCTCCCGAGGGGCAGTACTTC. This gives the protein CASSVIPGLAPEGQYF.

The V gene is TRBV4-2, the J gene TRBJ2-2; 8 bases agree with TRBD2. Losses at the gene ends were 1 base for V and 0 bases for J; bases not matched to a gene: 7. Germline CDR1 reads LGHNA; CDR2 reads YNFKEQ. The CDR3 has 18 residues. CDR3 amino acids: CASSQGFSGRANTGELFF. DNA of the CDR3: TGTGCCAGCAGCCAAGGGTTCAGCGGGAGAGCGAACACCGGGGAGCTGTTTTTT.

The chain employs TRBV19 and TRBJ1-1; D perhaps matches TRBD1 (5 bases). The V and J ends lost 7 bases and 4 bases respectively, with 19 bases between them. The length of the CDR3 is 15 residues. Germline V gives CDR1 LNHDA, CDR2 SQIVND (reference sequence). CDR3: CASKGRGGYTTEAFF. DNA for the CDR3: TGTGCCAGTAAGGGGAGAGGAGGGTATACCACTGAAGCTTTCTTT.

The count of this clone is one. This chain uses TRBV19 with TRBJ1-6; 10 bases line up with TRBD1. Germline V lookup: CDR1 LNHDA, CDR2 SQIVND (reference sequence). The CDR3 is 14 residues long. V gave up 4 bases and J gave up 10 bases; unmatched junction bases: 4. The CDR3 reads CASSRTGGDSPLHF. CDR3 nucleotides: TGTGCCAGTAGTAGGACAGGGGGGGACTCACCCCTCCACTTT.

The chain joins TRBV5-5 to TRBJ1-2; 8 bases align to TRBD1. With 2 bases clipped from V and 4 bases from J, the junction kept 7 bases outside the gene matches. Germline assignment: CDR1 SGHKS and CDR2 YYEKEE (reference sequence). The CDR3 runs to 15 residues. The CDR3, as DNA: TGTGCCAGCAGCTTCATAGGACAGGGTTCCTATGGCTACACCTTC. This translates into CASSFIGQGSYGYTF.

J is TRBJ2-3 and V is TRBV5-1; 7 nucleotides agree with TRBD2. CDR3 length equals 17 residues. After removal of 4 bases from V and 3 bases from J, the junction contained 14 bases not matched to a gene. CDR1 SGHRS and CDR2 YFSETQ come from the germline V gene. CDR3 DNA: TGCGCCAGCAGCCCAGCGGGACCAGGTTTAGGTACAGATACGCAGTATTTT. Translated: CASSPAGPGLGTDTQYF.

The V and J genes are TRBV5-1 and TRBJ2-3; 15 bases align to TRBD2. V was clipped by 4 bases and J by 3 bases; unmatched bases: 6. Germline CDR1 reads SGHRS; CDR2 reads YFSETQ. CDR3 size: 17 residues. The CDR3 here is CASSPLGLAGGTDTQYF. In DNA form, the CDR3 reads TGCGCCAGCAGCCCCCTGGGACTAGCGGGAGGAACAGATACGCAGTATTTT.

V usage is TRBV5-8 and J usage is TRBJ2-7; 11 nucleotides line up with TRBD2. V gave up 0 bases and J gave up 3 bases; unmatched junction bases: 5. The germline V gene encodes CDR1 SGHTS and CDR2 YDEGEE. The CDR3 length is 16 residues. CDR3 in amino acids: CASSLVGTSGYYEQYF. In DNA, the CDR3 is TGTGCCAGCAGCTTGGTCGGGACTAGCGGATACTACGAGCAGTACTTC.

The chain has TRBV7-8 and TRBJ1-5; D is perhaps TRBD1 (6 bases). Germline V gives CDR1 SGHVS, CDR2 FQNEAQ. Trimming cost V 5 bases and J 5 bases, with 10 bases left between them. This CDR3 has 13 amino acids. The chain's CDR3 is CASSKGVDQPQHF. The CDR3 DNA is TGTGCCAGCAGCAAGGGGGTGGATCAGCCCCAGCATTTT.

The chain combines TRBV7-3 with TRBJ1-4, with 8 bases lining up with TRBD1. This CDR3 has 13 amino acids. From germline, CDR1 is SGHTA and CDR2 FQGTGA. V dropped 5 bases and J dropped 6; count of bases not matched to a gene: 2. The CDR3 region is CASSLDRDEKLFF. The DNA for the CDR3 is TGTGCCAGCAGCCTGGACAGGGATGAAAAACTGTTTTTT.

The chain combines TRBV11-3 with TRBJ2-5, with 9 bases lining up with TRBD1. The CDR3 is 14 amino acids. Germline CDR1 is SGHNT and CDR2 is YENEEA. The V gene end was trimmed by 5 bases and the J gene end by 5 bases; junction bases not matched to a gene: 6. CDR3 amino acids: CASSIAGTGETQYF. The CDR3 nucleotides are TGTGCCAGCAGCATAGCCGGGACAGGGGAGACCCAGTACTTC.

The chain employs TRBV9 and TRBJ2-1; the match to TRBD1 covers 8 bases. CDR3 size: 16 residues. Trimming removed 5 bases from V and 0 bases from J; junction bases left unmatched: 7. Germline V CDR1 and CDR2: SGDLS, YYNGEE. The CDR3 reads CASSVGQGGSYNEQFF. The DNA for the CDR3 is TGTGCCAGCAGTGTTGGACAGGGAGGCTCCTACAATGAGCAGTTCTTC.

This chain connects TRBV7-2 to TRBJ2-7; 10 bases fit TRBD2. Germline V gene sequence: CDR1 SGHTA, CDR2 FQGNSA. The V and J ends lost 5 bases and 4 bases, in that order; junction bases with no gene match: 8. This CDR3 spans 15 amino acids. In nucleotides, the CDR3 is TGTGCCAGCAGCCCCTGGTTAGCGGGAGGTTACGAGCAGTACTTC. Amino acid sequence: CASSPWLAGGYEQYF.

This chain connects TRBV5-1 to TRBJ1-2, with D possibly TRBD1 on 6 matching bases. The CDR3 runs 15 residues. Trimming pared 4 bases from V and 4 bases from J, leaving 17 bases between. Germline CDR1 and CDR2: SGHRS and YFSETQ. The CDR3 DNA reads TGCGCCAGCAGCAAGGATGGGACATCGGCCTATGGCTACACCTTC. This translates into CASSKDGTSAYGYTF.

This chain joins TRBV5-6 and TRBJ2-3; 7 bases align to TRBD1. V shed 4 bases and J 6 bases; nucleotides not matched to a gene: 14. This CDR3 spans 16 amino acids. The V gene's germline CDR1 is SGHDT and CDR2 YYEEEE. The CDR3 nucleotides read TGTGCCAGCAGCGGCTCGACAGGGAGTAGGTCCGATACGCAGTATTTT. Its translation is CASSGSTGSRSDTQYF. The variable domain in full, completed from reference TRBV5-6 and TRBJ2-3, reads DAGVTQSPTHLIKTRGQQVTLRCSPKSGHDTVSWYQQALGQGPQFIFQYYEEEERQRGNFPDRFSGHQFPNYSSELNVNALLLGDSALYLCASSGSTGSRSDTQYFGPGTRLTVL.

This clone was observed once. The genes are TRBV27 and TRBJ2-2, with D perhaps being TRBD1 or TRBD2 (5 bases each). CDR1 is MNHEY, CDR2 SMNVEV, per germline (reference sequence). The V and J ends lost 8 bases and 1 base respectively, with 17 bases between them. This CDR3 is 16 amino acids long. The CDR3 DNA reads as TGTGCCAGCCAAACTGGGGCTAGCTGGAACACCGGGGAGCTGTTTTTT. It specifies CASQTGASWNTGELFF.